The TCR beta chain under discussion was sequenced for a study of T cells in Graves' hyperthyroidism and ophthalmopathy. Study at large: At the time of initial diagnosis and before any treatment, peripheral blood was collected. Whole-study results and caveats: Using 13 V-J features, a model discriminated ophthalmopathy from stable hyperthyroidism.

RNA transcripts yielded amplified TCR beta CDR3 regions. The TCR CDR3 was amplified in a first-round RT-PCR using the HTBI primer set. TCRdb redid the calling of the multiplex PCR reads with MiXCR, one entry per CDR3 protein. The sample comprises 380,000 or so distinct CDR3 sequences, more than 11% of which are singletons, and around 23% rests with the top ten. CDR1 and CDR2 from the germline V gene are SGHTA and FQGNSA. The germline V and J ends were trimmed by 1 base and 3 bases, with 10 bases remaining between them. The CDR3 length is 14 residues. With respect to this clonotype: Its antigen remains unidentified.

This sequence was found in a young woman with Graves' hyperthyroidism. The specimen sequenced was blood. This chain uses TRBV7-2 with TRBJ2-7; D remains unclear. DNA for the CDR3: TGTGCCAGCAGCTTAGGGGTTAATATCTACGAGCAGTACTTC. Its translation is CASSLGVNIYEQYF.